The sequence of this T cell receptor beta chain was determined in a study of T cell changes during pregnancy in multiple sclerosis. Assay used: immunoSEQ multiplex PCR; TCRdb lists only in-frame clones, some missing. The sample has around 100,000 clones, about nine tenths seen once. The V segment lost 4 bases and the J segment 2 bases; nucleotides outside the gene matches: 3. Germline CDR1 reads SGHRS; CDR2 reads YFSETQ. The CDR3 sequence is 15 residues long. The sequence was obtained from a female donor with multiple sclerosis, enrolled in a pregnancy study. The chain joins TRBV5-1 to TRBJ2-5, with 12 bases fitting TRBD2. This material consisted of peripheral blood, taken after pregnancy. CDR3 in amino acids: CASSVTSGGQETQYF. CDR3 bases: TGCGCCAGCAGCGTTACTAGCGGGGGGCAAGAGACCCAGTACTTC.